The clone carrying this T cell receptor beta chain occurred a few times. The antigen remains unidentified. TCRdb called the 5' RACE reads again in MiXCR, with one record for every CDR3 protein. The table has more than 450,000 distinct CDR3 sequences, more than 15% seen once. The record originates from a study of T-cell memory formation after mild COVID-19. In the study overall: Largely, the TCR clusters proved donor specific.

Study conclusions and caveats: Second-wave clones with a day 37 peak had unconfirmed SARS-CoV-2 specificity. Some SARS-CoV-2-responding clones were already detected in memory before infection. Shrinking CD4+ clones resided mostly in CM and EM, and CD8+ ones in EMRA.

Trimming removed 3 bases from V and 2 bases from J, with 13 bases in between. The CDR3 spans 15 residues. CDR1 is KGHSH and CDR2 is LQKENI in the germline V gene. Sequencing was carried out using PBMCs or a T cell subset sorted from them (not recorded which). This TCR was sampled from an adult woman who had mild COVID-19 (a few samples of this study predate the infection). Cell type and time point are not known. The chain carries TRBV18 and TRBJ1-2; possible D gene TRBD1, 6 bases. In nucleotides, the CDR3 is TGTGCCAGCTCACCTAGCTCTGGACAGAACTATGGCTACACCTTC. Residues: CASSPSSGQNYGYTF. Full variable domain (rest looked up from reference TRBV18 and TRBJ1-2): NAGVMQNPRHLVRRRGQEARLRCSPMKGHSHVYWYRQLPEEGLKFMVYLQKENIIDESGMPKERFSAEFPKEGPSILRIQQVVRGDSAAYFCASSPSSGQNYGYTFGSGTRLTVV.